This T cell receptor beta chain was sequenced for a study of beta chain features in type 1 diabetes. V was cut by 5 bases and J by 4 bases, with 8 bases left in between. The CDR3 length is 13 residues. CDR1 and CDR2 (germline): MNHNY, SVGAGI (reference sequence). The whole isolated RNA underwent reverse transcription, so sequencing captured expressed TCRB transcripts. This table comes from immunoSEQ multiplex PCR, and its TCRdb copy is limited to in-frame clones, with some not included. Counted here are hundreds of thousands of clones, around a sixth occurring once; the ten biggest clones make up about 0.097%. Cells sorted by CD45RO/CCR7/CD25/CD127/CD95/CD27 comprised CD4+ naive, central memory, regulatory and stem cell-like memory cells.

The receptor comes from a man between 18 and 35 years old in good health. Material: naive CD4+ T cells from blood. The chain joins TRBV6-6 to TRBJ2-2, with D possibly TRBD2 on 5 matching bases. The CDR3 loop reads CASSVLGTGELFF. For the CDR3, the DNA is TGTGCCAGCAGTGTACTAGGCACCGGGGAGCTGTTTTTT.